The rows below give T cell receptor beta chains drawn from one sample of a study of radiation and T cells in renal cell carcinoma. Clones were sequenced by immunoSEQ multiplex PCR, and TCRdb holds only the in-frame ones, with some missing. Altogether roughly 120,000 clones are present, 82% being singletons, with the ten largest covering around 3%. Sequenced material: blood, taken from a patient whose treatment included radiotherapy and nephrectomy. The receptors come from a woman aged 55 to 70 with renal cell carcinoma. Both conserved end residues are part of each CDR3. A D gene is named only where the DNA matches it firmly.

v_call	j_call	d_call	cdr3_aa	cdr3_nt
TRBV28	TRBJ2-3	TRBD2	CASSLIPLGLAGTDTQYF	TGTGCCAGCAGTTTAATCCCCCTGGGGCTAGCGGGCACAGATACGCAGTATTTT
TRBV5-6	TRBJ2-3	-	CASSLFTDTQYF	TGTGCCAGCAGCTTGTTTACAGATACGCAGTATTTT
TRBV15	TRBJ2-3	TRBD2	CATTSGGATDTQYF	TGTGCCACCACAAGCGGGGGAGCCACAGATACGCAGTATTTT
TRBV2	TRBJ1-5	-	CASSYSQPQHF	TGTGCCAGCAGCTACAGTCAGCCCCAGCATTTT
TRBV9	TRBJ2-5	-	CASSVRAGRETQYF	TGTGCCAGCAGCGTAAGGGCGGGAAGGGAGACCCAGTACTTC
TRBV6-5	TRBJ2-5	-	CASSYTDGSQETQYF	TGTGCCAGCAGTTACACGGACGGGAGCCAAGAGACCCAGTACTTC
TRBV27	TRBJ2-2	-	CASSLSSDRGAGELFF	TGTGCCAGCAGTTTGTCCTCGGACCGTGGAGCCGGGGAGCTGTTTTTT
TRBV7-9	TRBJ2-1	-	CASSLAAAGGDNEQFF	TGTGCCAGCAGCTTAGCGGCGGCAGGGGGGGACAATGAGCAGTTCTTC
TRBV19	TRBJ1-2	TRBD1	CASSIMGQGKARGYTF	TGTGCCAGTAGTATAATGGGACAGGGGAAGGCCAGGGGCTACACCTTC
TRBV27	TRBJ2-1	TRBD2	CASTQGGRPAYNEQFF	TGTGCCAGCACCCAAGGCGGGAGGCCCGCCTACAATGAGCAGTTCTTC
TRBV4-1	TRBJ2-1	-	CASSQVEQANNEQFF	TGCGCCAGCAGCCAAGTGGAACAGGCCAACAATGAGCAGTTCTTC
TRBV29-1	TRBJ2-5	-	CSAGDRSKETQYF	TGCAGCGCGGGGGACCGTAGTAAGGAGACCCAGTACTTC